The source of this T cell receptor beta chain is a study of response to subunit inactivated influenza vaccine. TCRdb redid the calling of the RT-PCR reads with MiXCR, one entry per CDR3 protein. The sample lists over 400,000 distinct CDR3 sequences; about a tenth were seen once. General study results and limits: After each seasonal influenza vaccination, few new T cells are recruited, the authors suggested.

The germline V and J ends were trimmed by 3 bases and 6 bases, with 6 bases remaining between them. The CDR3 spans 11 residues. Germline assignment: CDR1 SQVTM and CDR2 ANQGSEA. This clonotype showed up just a few times. Its antigen is unknown. This sequence originates from a man aged 50 to 60 who received an inactivated influenza vaccine. Sequences were derived from PBMCs from blood, sampled 40 to 50 days after vaccination. V and J are TRBV29-1 and TRBJ2-4, with no clear D. The CDR3 is CSVDLLNIQYF. In DNA, the CDR3 is TGCAGCGTTGACCTTTTAAACATTCAGTACTTC.